The text below deals with one T cell receptor beta chain. Its antigen is currently not known. Per-base quality was not reported, and no clone a single base away is much larger than it. The treatment or condition label for this specimen denotes: suppressive antiretroviral therapy. As a nonspecific positive control representing the CD4+ T cell repertoire, cells were stimulated with anti-CD3/anti-CD28 magnetic beads. CD4+ T cells that responded were sorted based on upregulation of both CD40 ligand and CD69. HIV-1-infected adults in whom suppressive ART had been started during chronic infection were enrolled as participants. For at least 4 years, participants had undetectable plasma HIV-1 RNA, below 50 copies/mL. To be included, a participant needed positive CMV serology and a CD4+ T cell count above 400 cells/uL. Before stimulation, PBMCs were isolated using density centrifugation and then depleted of CD8+ T cells. For around 17 hours, CD8-depleted PBMCs were stimulated with anti-CD28/CD49d costimulation, a CD40-blocking antibody, and enfuvirtide, which was added to prevent new infections. Cell sorting was performed on a Beckman Coulter MoFlo Legacy or XDP sorter, and dead cells were excluded with propidium iodide. Genomic DNA was extracted with the QIAamp DNA Mini Kit for samples above one million cells, otherwise with the Quick-DNA Microprep Kit.

The immunoSEQ hsTCRB assay version 4, run in survey mode, was used to sequence TCRbeta repertoires from genomic DNA. For TCRbeta sequencing, genomic DNA was diluted to 10 ng/uL, and up to 1 ug was used per sample. On the authors' methods: TCRbeta data were analyzed in ImmunoSeq Analyzer 3.0, with diversity computed on productive nucleotide rearrangements. The improved Chao index was used to estimate lower-bound TCR diversity, and the Gini coefficient was used to estimate clonality using the Immunarch R package. Nucleotide rearrangements that differed but encoded the same CDR3beta amino acid sequence were counted as separate clonotypes. TCRbeta sequences significantly enriched in antigen-responding cells relative to anti-CD3/anti-CD28-activated cells were identified by differential abundance analysis. GLIPH2 grouped TCRs by predicted peptide-MHC specificity, both within each participant and across combined participant data sets. Not all clones reach the TCRdb copy of this immuneACCESS table, which keeps in-frame sequences only. Checked studies attribute under half of the gap to unresolved V genes and leave the rest unexplained. V, J and clone size are those of that table, while D and trimming were read from the DNA. This sample gives about 51,000 clones in total; 85% to 90% of them show up just once. The top ten hold around 3.4% of the sample.

These data originate in a study of persistence of HIV-infected CD4 T cells (TCRdb year 2020). With respect to the entire study: Participants had been on suppressive ART for a median of 8 years. The study isolated CMV- and HIV-1 Gag-responding CD4+ T cells from ART-treated individuals to examine antigen-driven clonal expansion of HIV-1-infected cells. Apart from a couple of participants who underwent leukapheresis at a single time point, peripheral blood samples of up to roughly 200 mL were collected from participants at multiple time points. Cross-participant TCR cluster analysis included 8 or 9 participants for CMV and 6 or 7 participants for Gag. Anti-CD3/anti-CD28 stimulation activated a higher proportion of cells, with a lower memory fraction, than antigen stimulation. The clonality of all cells in each sorted population was assessed by TCRbeta sequencing, whereas the clonality of infected cells was assessed by proviral sequencing. Overall study results and their limits: Bulk TCR analyses could not be limited to the rare CMV-responding cells that actually contained HIV-1 proviruses. Antigen-responding cells were enriched for expanded CDR3beta sequences that were degenerate, which suggests that CD4+ responses to CMV and Gag underwent convergent selection. Only a small number of individuals took part in the study, and only a limited range of antigens was tested. TCR oligoclonality correlated with proviral oligoclonality within the same sorted populations. Significantly lower TCRbeta richness was observed in CMV- and Gag-responding cells than in anti-CD3/anti-CD28-responding cells, and higher oligoclonality was observed in CMV-responding cells than in CD3/CD28-stimulated and Gag-responding cells.

The sequence was collected from an adult woman with HIV who was CMV-seropositive. The material sequenced was CD4+ T cells sorted from PBMCs after roughly 18-hour stimulation, taken from a patient who received antiretroviral therapy. According to the study, the label for this sample's cell subset or site signals: CD40L+CD69+ CD4 T cells responding to anti-CD3/anti-CD28 beads, representing the overall repertoire.

Here the CDR3 is given as CASSPRSSGANVLTF. The base sequence is TGTGCCAGCAGTCCACGGAGCTCTGGGGCCAACGTCCTGACTTTC. The sequence joins TRBV6-5 to TRBJ2-6, with the D gene not confidently named. V and J lose 5 bases and 0 bases, and a span of 8 bases separates them. The CDR3 holds 15 amino acids from the cysteine to the phenylalanine. The DNA shown is the 45-base CDR3, in frame from base 1. CDR1 MNHEY and CDR2 SVGAGI are derived from the germline V gene.